Sequencing of this TCR beta chain was carried out in a study of blood T cell repertoires in COVID-19. The wider study: The United States, Italy and Spain supplied acute and convalescent COVID-19 samples. PBMCs, B-cell-depleted T cells, or T cells provided the cDNA or gDNA that made up the material.

TCRdb's table, derived via immunoSEQ multiplex PCR, lists solely in-frame clones and lacks some. Altogether around 60,000 clones are present, 65% to 90% being singletons, with the ten largest covering more than 0.95%. The germline V gene encodes CDR1 SGHAT and CDR2 FQNNGV. Trimming removed 6 bases from V and 4 bases from J; junction bases left unmatched: 8. The CDR3 contains 16 residues. This clonotype originated in a man aged 35-49 years with acute or convalescent COVID-19. Material for sequencing was peripheral blood. The V call is TRBV11-2, the J call TRBJ2-5, with 13 bases that match TRBD2. Written as DNA, the CDR3 is TGTGCCAGCAGAGCTGGCACTAGCGGGGGGGCAGAGACCCAGTACTTC. Translation gives CASRAGTSGGAETQYF.